The 12 T cell receptor beta chains reported below all come from one sample, sequenced in a study of T cell responses to AZD1222 COVID-19 vaccine. TCRdb keeps only in-frame clones here, not all; method: immunoSEQ multiplex PCR. This table holds 150,000 to 200,000 clones, 85% to 95% found once. Sequenced here: peripheral blood, sampled on day 0 of AZD1222 vaccination. Receptor source: an adult in good health.

This chain uses TRBV2 with TRBJ1-2; 7 bases are a match to TRBD1. There are 14 residues in the CDR3. Trimming at V came to 6 bases and at J to 6 bases, leaving 10 bases not matched to a gene. Germline CDR1 and CDR2: SNHLY and FYNNEI. The DNA for the CDR3 is TGTGCCAGCAGCGACAGGGTCGGCGTAAATGGCTACACCTTC. This encodes CASSDRVGVNGYTF.

The rearrangement uses TRBV25-1 and TRBJ1-2; 8 bases map to TRBD1. Germline CDR1 and CDR2: MGHDK and SYGVNS. The CDR3 is 15 amino acids. The V segment lost 6 bases and the J segment 2 bases; nucleotides outside the gene matches: 8. The CDR3 nucleotides are TGTGCCAGCAGCCCGGGAACAGGGGGAAACTATGGCTACACCTTC. Its translation is CASSPGTGGNYGYTF.

The J gene is TRBJ2-3, the V gene TRBV9; 11 bases agree with TRBD2. From germline, CDR1 is SGDLS and CDR2 YYNGEE. With 10 bases clipped from V and 2 bases from J, the junction kept 6 bases outside the gene matches. The CDR3 sequence is 14 residues long. This CDR3 reads CASTSGGPTDTQYF. In nucleotides, the CDR3 is TGTGCCTCCACTAGCGGGGGCCCCACAGATACGCAGTATTTT.

The chain employs TRBV9 and TRBJ1-6; the D gene is possibly TRBD1 (5 bases). CDR1 and CDR2 (germline): SGDLS, YYNGEE. The CDR3 loop spans 15 amino acids. V was trimmed by 0 bases and J by 7 bases, leaving 11 bases between them. CDR3 loop: CASSVVPEGNSPLHF. CDR3 DNA sequence: TGTGCCAGCAGCGTAGTGCCGGAGGGGAATTCACCCCTCCACTTT.

The chain has TRBV6-5 and TRBJ1-2, with 7 positions matching TRBD1. CDR1 and CDR2 from the germline V gene are MNHEY and SVGAGI. V dropped 6 bases and J dropped 1; count of bases not matched to a gene: 8. The CDR3 runs 15 residues. This CDR3 is CASSQRDSFNYGYTF. The DNA for the CDR3 is TGTGCCAGCAGCCAACGGGACAGTTTTAACTATGGCTACACCTTC.

The V and J genes are TRBV19 and TRBJ1-1; no firm D call. Germline V CDR1 and CDR2: LNHDA, SQIVND (reference sequence). CDR3 length equals 15 residues. The V end was cut by 7 bases, the J end by 3 bases, with 18 bases between. The CDR3 DNA reads TGTGCCAGTAACCCTTATAACGGACGTGACACTGAAGCTTTCTTT. Its translation: CASNPYNGRDTEAFF.

DNA for the CDR3: TGCGCCAGCAGCCGGGACAGCGATTACACAGATACGCAGTATTTT. Translation gives CASSRDSDYTDTQYF. The chain joins TRBV5-1 to TRBJ2-3, with 7 bases fitting TRBD1. Germline assignment: CDR1 SGHRS and CDR2 YFSETQ. The CDR3 loop spans 15 amino acids. The V and J ends lost 4 bases and 2 bases, in that order; junction bases with no gene match: 7.

The chain links TRBV15 to TRBJ1-2; possible D gene TRBD1, 5 bases. The CDR3 covers 14 residues. CDR1 is LNHNV, CDR2 YYDKDF, per germline (reference sequence). Trimming took 0 bases from V and 5 from J, leaving 10 bases between them. The CDR3 sequence is CATSRDRAKYGYTF. CDR3 in DNA: TGTGCCACCAGCAGAGACAGGGCCAAATATGGCTACACCTTC. Filled out from reference TRBV15 and TRBJ1-2, the complete variable domain reads DAMVIQNPRYQVTQFGKPVTLSCSQTLNHNVMYWYQQKSSQAPKLLFHYYDKDFNNEADTPDNFQSRRPNTSFCFLDIRSPGLGDTAMYLCATSRDRAKYGYTFGSGTRLTVV.

V and J are TRBV30 and TRBJ2-3; D gene ambiguous. V was pared by 6 bases and J by 5 bases, with 18 bases between. CDR1 and CDR2 (germline): GTSNPN, SVGIG (reference sequence). This CDR3 is built from 14 residues. The CDR3 DNA reads TGTGCCTGTCGGCTCCCATCAAAAGTAGATACGCAGTATTTT. Its translation: CACRLPSKVDTQYF.

This clone was recorded once. The chain has TRBV5-4 and TRBJ1-1; the D is unclear. The CDR3 loop spans 13 amino acids. Trimming shortened V by 2 bases and J by 1 base, and 6 bases separated the two germline ends. CDR1 is SGHNT and CDR2 is YYREEE in the germline V gene (reference sequence). The CDR3 is CASSFSGNTEAFF. In DNA form, the CDR3 reads TGTGCCAGCAGCTTCTCAGGGAACACTGAAGCTTTCTTT.

The chain employs TRBV5-4 and TRBJ1-2; 7 nucleotides match TRBD1. CDR3 size: 13 residues. J gave up 6 bases and V 2 bases, and 4 bases lay outside the gene matches. The germline CDR1 and CDR2 sequences are SGHNT and YYREEE (reference sequence). This chain's CDR3 is CASSFTGVDGYTF. The CDR3 DNA reads TGTGCCAGCAGCTTTACAGGGGTAGATGGCTACACCTTC.

This sequence joins TRBV14 and TRBJ1-2; D is unresolved. CDR1 is SGHDN, CDR2 FVKESK, per germline. V lost 1 base and J 0 bases, leaving 12 bases between the germline ends. CDR3 length: 16 residues. This CDR3 reads CASSQGAGRANYGYTF. The CDR3 nucleotides read TGTGCCAGCAGCCAAGGGGCAGGAAGAGCTAACTATGGCTACACCTTC.